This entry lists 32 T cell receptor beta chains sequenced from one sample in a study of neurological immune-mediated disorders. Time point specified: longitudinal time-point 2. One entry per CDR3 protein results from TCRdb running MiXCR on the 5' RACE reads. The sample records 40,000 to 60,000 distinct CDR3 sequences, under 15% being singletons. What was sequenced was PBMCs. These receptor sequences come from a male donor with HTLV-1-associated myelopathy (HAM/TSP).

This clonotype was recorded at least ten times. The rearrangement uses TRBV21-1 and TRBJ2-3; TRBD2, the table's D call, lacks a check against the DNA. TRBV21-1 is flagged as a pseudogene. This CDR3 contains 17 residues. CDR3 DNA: TGTGCCAGCAGCAAAGAGGTAGCGGGGACTAGGACAGATACGCAGTATTTT. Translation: CASSKEVAGTRTDTQYF.

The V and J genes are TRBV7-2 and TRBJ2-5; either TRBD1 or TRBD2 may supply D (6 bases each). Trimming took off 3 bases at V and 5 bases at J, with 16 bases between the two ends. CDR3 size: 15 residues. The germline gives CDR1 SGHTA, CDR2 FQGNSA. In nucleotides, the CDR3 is TGTGCCAGCAGCTTGACTAGAGGGGGGCATGAGACCCAGTACTTC. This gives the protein CASSLTRGGHETQYF.

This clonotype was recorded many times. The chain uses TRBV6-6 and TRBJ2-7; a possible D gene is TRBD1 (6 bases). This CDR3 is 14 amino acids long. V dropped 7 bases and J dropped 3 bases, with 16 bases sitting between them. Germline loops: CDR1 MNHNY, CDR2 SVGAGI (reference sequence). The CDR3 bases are TGTGCCAGCAACACACGACAGGAGAACTACGAGCAGTACTTC. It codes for CASNTRQENYEQYF.

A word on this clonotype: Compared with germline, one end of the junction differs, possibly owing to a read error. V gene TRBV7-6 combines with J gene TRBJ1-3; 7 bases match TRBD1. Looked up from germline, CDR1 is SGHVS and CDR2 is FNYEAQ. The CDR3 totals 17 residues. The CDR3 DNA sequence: TGTGACAGCAGACAGGGCATCAGGGTCGACTCTGGAAACACCATATATTTT. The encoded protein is CDSRQGIRVDSGNTIYF. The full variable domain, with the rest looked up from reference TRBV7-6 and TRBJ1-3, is GAGVSQSPRYKVTKRGQDVALRCDPISGHVSLYWYRQALGQGPEFLTYFNYEAQQDKSGLPNDRFSAERPEGSISTLTIQRTEQRDSAMYRCDSRQGIRVDSGNTIYFGEGSWLTVV.

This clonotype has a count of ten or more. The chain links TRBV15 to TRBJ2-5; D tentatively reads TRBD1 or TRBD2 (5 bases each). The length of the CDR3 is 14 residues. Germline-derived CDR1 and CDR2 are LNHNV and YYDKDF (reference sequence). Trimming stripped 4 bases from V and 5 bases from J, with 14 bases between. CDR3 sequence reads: CATSKGTASETQYF. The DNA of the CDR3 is TGTGCCACCAGCAAAGGGACCGCTTCGGAGACCCAGTACTTC.

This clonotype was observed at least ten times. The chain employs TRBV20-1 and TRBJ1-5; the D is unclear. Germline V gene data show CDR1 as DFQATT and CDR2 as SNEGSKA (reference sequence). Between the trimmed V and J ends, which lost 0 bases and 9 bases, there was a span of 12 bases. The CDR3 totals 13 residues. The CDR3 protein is CSAREGPLRPQHF. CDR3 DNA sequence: TGCAGTGCTAGAGAGGGCCCTTTGAGGCCCCAGCATTTT.

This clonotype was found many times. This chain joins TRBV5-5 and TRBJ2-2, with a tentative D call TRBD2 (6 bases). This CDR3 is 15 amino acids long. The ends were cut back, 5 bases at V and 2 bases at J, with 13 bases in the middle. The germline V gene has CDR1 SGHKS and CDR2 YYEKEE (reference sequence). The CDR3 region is CASRGTPLNTGELFF. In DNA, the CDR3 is TGTGCCAGCAGGGGGACTCCACTTAACACCGGGGAGCTGTTTTTT.

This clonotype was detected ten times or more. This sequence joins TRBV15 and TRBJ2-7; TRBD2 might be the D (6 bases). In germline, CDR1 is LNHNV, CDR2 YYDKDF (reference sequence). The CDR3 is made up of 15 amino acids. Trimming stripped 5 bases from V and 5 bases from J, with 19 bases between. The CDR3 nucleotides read TGTGCCACCAGCGAGGGCGGGGCAGGTAATAACGAGCAGTACTTC. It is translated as CATSEGGAGNNEQYF.

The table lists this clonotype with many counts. The CDR3 DNA reads TGCGCCAGCAGCCCCCTCGACAGGGGAAGTGGGAATTCACCCCTCCACTTT. It translates to CASSPLDRGSGNSPLHF. The gene calls are TRBV5-1 and TRBJ1-6; 8 nucleotides line up with TRBD1. V shed 4 bases and J 7 bases; nucleotides not matched to a gene: 13. The CDR3 length is 17 residues. Germline V lookup: CDR1 SGHRS, CDR2 YFSETQ.

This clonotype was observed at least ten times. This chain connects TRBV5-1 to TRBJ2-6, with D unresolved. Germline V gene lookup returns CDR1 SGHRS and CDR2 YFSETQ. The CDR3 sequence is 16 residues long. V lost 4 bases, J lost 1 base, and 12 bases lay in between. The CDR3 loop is CASSAQVISGANVLTF. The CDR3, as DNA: TGCGCCAGCAGCGCGCAGGTGATTTCTGGGGCCAACGTCCTGACTTTC.

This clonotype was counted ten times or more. The CDR3: CASSSGQGRTEQYF. The CDR3 DNA is TGCGCCAGCAGCTCCGGACAGGGGAGGACGGAGCAGTACTTC. J is TRBJ2-7 and V is TRBV5-1; TRBD1 matches at 9 bases. Germline CDR1 is SGHRS and CDR2 is YFSETQ. After removal of 3 bases from V and 7 bases from J, the junction contained 8 bases not matched to a gene. The CDR3 contains 14 residues.

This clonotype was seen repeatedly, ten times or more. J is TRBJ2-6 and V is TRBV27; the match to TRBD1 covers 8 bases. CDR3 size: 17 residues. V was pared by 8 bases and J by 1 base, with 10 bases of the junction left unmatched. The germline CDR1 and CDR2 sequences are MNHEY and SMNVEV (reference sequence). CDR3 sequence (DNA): TGTGCCAGCCAAACGAGCAGGGGGCGGTCTGGGGCCAACGTCCTGACTTTC. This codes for CASQTSRGRSGANVLTF.

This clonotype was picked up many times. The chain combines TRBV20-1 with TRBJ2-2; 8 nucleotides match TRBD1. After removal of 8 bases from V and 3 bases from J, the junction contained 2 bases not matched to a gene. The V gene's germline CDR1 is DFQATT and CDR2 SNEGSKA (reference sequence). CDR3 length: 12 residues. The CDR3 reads CSSTGDTGELFF. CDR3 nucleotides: TGCAGTTCGACAGGGGACACCGGGGAGCTGTTTTTT.

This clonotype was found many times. For the CDR3, the DNA is TGTGCCAGCAGTTTACGCCCTGGACAGGCGGGGTTTGAAGCTTTCTTT. Translated: CASSLRPGQAGFEAFF. The chain uses TRBV12-3 or TRBV12-4 and TRBJ1-1; TRBD1 aligns across 7 bases. Germline trimming cut 2 bases from V and 7 bases from J; bases unmatched to any gene: 13. The CDR3 is 16 amino acids.

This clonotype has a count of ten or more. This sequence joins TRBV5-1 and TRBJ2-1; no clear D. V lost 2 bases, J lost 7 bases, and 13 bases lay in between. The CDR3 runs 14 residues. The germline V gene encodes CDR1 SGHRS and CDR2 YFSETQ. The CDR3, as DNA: TGCGCCAGCAGCTTCGCCTCCGGATCAAATGAGCAGTTCTTC. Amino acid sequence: CASSFASGSNEQFF.

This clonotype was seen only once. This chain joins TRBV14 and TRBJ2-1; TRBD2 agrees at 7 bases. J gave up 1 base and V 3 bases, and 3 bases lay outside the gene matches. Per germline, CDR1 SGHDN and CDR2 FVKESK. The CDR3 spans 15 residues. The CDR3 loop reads CASSHWGGSYNEQFF. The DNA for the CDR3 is TGTGCCAGCAGCCATTGGGGGGGGTCCTACAATGAGCAGTTCTTC. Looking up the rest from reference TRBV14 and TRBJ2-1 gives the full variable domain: EAGVTQFPSHSVIEKGQTVTLRCDPISGHDNLYWYRRVMGKEIKFLLHFVKESKQDESGMPNNRFLAERTGGTYSTLKVQPAELEDSGVYFCASSHWGGSYNEQFFGPGTRLTVL.

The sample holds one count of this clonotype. Written as DNA, the CDR3 is TGTGCCATCAGCCCGGGACCTTGGGACATTCAGTACTTC. Translating it yields CAISPGPWDIQYF. This chain links TRBV10-3 with TRBJ2-4; D may correspond to TRBD1 or TRBD2 (5 bases each). Germline V lookup: CDR1 ENHRY, CDR2 SYGVKD. With 6 bases removed from V and 8 bases from J, the gap between germline ends came to 14 bases. The CDR3 is 13 amino acids.

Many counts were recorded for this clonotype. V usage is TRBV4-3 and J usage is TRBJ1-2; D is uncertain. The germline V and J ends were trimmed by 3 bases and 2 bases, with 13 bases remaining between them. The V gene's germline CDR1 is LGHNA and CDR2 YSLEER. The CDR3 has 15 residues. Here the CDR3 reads CASSQGRRGNYGYTF. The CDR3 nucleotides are TGCGCCAGCAGCCAGGGCAGGCGAGGAAACTATGGCTACACCTTC.

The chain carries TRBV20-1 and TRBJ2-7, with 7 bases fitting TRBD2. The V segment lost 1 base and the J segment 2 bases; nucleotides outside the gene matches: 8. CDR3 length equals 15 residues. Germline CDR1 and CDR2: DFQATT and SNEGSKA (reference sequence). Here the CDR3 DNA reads TGCAGTGCTAGAGGAGAAACCGGGACTACCTACGAGCAGTACTTC. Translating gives CSARGETGTTYEQYF.

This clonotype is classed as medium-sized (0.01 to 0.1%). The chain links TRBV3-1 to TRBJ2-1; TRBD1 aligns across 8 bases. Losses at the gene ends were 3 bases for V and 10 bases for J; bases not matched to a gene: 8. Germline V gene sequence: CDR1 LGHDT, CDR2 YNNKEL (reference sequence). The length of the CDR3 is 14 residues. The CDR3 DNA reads TGTGCCAGCAGCCACAACGACAGGGGAGGAGAGCAGTTCTTC. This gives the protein CASSHNDRGGEQFF.

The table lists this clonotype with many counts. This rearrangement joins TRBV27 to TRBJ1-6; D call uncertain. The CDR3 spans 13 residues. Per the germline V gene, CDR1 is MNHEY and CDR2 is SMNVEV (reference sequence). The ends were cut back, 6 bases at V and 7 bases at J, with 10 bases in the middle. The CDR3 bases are TGTGCCAGCAGGCCCAGCGGGAATTCACCCCTCCACTTT. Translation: CASRPSGNSPLHF.

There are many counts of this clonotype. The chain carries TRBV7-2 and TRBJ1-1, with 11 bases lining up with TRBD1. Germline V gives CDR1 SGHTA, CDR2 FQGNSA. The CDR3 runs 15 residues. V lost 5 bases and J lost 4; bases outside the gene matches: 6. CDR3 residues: CASSLRTGGRTEAFF. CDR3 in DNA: TGTGCCAGCAGCCTTAGGACAGGGGGCCGCACTGAAGCTTTCTTT.

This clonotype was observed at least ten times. The CDR3 loop is CASSLSGSGGPLYEQYF. The CDR3 DNA reads TGTGCCAGCAGTTTAAGTGGTAGCGGGGGCCCTCTCTACGAGCAGTACTTC. This chain joins TRBV27 and TRBJ2-7, with 9 positions matching TRBD2. The CDR3 totals 17 residues. Germline trimming cut 2 bases from V and 3 bases from J; bases unmatched to any gene: 11. Germline CDR1 is MNHEY and CDR2 is SMNVEV (reference sequence).

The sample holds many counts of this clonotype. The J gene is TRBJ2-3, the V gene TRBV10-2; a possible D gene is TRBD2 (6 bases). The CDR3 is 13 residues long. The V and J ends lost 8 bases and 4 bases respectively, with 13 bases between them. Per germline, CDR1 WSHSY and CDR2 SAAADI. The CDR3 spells CASGERAPDTQYF. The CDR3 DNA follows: TGCGCCAGCGGAGAGCGGGCACCAGATACGCAGTATTTT.

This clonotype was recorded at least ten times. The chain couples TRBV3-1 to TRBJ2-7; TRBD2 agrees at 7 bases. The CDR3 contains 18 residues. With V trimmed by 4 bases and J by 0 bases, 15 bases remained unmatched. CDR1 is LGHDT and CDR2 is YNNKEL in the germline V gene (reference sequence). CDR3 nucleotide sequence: TGTGCCAGCAGCCGAGCCCTTCCATCAGCGGGGTTCTCCTACGAGCAGTACTTC. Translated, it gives CASSRALPSAGFSYEQYF.

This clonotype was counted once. The CDR3 coding sequence is TGCAGTGAGGAGGGAGTGGGCACAGATACGCAGTATTTT. Amino acid sequence: CSEEGVGTDTQYF. The gene calls are TRBV20-1 and TRBJ2-3, with a possible D match to TRBD2 (6 bases). From germline, CDR1 is DFQATT and CDR2 SNEGSKA (reference sequence). Trimming removed 7 bases at V and 1 base at J, with 12 bases between. The CDR3 runs 13 residues.

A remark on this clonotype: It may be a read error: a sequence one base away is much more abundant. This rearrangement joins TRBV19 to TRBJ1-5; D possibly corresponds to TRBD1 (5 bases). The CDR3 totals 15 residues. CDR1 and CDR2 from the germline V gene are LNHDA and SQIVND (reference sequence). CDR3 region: CAISTLQVGRQPQHF. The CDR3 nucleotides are TGTGCCATTAGTACTTTACAGGTGGGCAGACAGCCCCAGCATTTT.

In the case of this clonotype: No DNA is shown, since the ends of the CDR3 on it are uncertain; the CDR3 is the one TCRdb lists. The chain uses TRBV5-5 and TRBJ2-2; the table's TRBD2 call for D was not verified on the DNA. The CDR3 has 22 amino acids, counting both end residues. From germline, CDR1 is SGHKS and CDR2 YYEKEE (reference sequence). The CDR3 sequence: CASSFYICSANLGRTTTGELFF.

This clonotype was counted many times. CDR3 protein: CASSFAAPGEQYF. The CDR3 DNA reads as TGTGCCAGCAGCTTTGCCGCTCCTGGGGAGCAGTACTTC. The V and J genes are TRBV7-2 and TRBJ2-7; D unclear. CDR3 length equals 13 residues. Germline V gene lookup returns CDR1 SGHTA and CDR2 FQGNSA. V shed 3 bases and J shed 7 bases, with 13 bases lying between them. Using reference TRBV7-2 and TRBJ2-7 for the parts outside the CDR3, the full variable domain is GAGVSQSPSNKVTEKGKDVELRCDPISGHTALYWYRQSLGQGLEFLIYFQGNSAPDKSGLPSDRFSAERTGGSVSTLTIQRTQQEDSAVYLCASSFAAPGEQYFGPGTRLTVT.

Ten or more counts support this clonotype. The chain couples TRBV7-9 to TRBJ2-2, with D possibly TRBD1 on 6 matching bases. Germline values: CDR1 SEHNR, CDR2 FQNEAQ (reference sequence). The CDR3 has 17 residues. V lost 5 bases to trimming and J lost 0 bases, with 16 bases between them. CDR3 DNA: TGTGCCAGCAGCCCTCGGCCCGGGACAACGAACACCGGGGAGCTGTTTTTT. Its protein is CASSPRPGTTNTGELFF.

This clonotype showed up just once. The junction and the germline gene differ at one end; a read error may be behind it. CDR3 amino acids: CASSHKTGVGGYTF. The CDR3 nucleotides are TGCGCCAGCAGCCATAAAACAGGGGTAGGCGGCTACACCTTC. J is TRBJ1-2 and V is TRBV10-3, with 7 bases lining up with TRBD1. CDR1 and CDR2 from the germline V gene are ENHRY and SYGVKD. This CDR3 is 14 amino acids long.

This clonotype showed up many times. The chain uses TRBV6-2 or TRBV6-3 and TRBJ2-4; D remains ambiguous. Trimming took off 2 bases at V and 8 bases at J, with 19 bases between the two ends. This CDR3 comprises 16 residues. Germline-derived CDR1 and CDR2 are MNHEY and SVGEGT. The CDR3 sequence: CASSYRIRQNKDIQYF. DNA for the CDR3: TGTGCCAGCAGTTACCGCATTAGACAAAATAAGGACATTCAGTACTTC.